This passage covers 24 T cell receptor beta chains from one sample sequenced in a study of spatial heterogeneity in lung cancer. TCRdb fed the 5' RACE reads into MiXCR, producing one record per CDR3 protein. The sample holds fewer than 150,000 distinct CDR3 sequences, 10% to 12% seen once. Time point in this sample: blood at routine non-recurrence follow-up after resection. The input for sequencing was PBMCs, taken at follow-up. The receptors originated from a female donor with early-stage non-small cell lung cancer.

The chain is built from TRBV6-5 and TRBJ2-5, with TRBD2 identical over 9 bases. CDR1 and CDR2 from the germline V gene are MNHEY and SVGAGI. The CDR3 has 18 residues. V shed 2 bases and J 0 bases; nucleotides not matched to a gene: 10. The CDR3 coding sequence is TGTGCCAGCAGTTACGTCTCGGCTAGCGGGATGAACCAAGAGACCCAGTACTTC. Translation gives CASSYVSASGMNQETQYF.

The chain joins TRBV28 to TRBJ2-7; D remains ambiguous. The V gene lost 3 bases and the J gene lost 4 bases, with 13 bases spanning the gap. Looked up from germline, CDR1 is MDHEN and CDR2 is SYDVKM. CDR3 length equals 14 residues. The CDR3 DNA reads as TGTGCCAGCAGTTTCACCTTGGGTGGATACGAGCAGTACTTC. Translation: CASSFTLGGYEQYF.

The chain has TRBV9 and TRBJ2-2; D possibly uses TRBD1 or TRBD2 (6 bases each). This CDR3 comprises 13 residues. Trimming stripped 4 bases from V and 9 bases from J, with 13 bases between. Germline V gene data show CDR1 as SGDLS and CDR2 as YYNGEE. For the CDR3, the DNA is TGTGCCAGCAGCTTCGGGGGCCCCCGGGAGCTGTTTTTT. It is translated as CASSFGGPRELFF.

The sample holds many counts of this clonotype. The chain carries TRBV5-1 and TRBJ1-4, with D maybe TRBD1 (6 bases). This CDR3 region has 15 residues. V gave up 0 bases and J gave up 4 bases, with 10 bases separating them. The germline V gene has CDR1 SGHRS and CDR2 YFSETQ. Here the CDR3 DNA reads TGCGCCAGCAGCTTGGACGGACAGCATAATGAAAAACTGTTTTTT. Protein: CASSLDGQHNEKLFF.

The chain is built from TRBV9 and TRBJ1-2, with D tentatively TRBD1 (6 bases). The CDR3 spans 14 residues. Germline CDR1 and CDR2: SGDLS and YYNGEE. V shed 3 bases and J shed 2 bases, with 11 bases lying between them. In DNA form, the CDR3 reads TGTGCCAGCAGCGGATACAGGGAAAACTATGGCTACACCTTC. Translating gives CASSGYRENYGYTF.

This clonotype came up many times. The V and J genes are TRBV7-9 and TRBJ1-5, with D unresolved. Trimming removed 5 bases from V and 4 bases from J, with 6 bases in between. The CDR3 has 12 residues. The germline CDR1 and CDR2 sequences are SEHNR and FQNEAQ (reference sequence). The CDR3 sequence: CASSPVNQPQHF. For the CDR3, the DNA is TGTGCCAGCAGCCCGGTAAATCAGCCCCAGCATTTT. Full variable domain (remainder filled in from reference TRBV7-9 and TRBJ1-5): DTGVSQNPRHKITKRGQNVTFRCDPISEHNRLYWYRQTLGQGPEFLTYFQNEAQLEKSRLLSDRFSAERPKGSFSTLEIQRTEQGDSAMYLCASSPVNQPQHFGDGTRLSIL.

This chain uses TRBV5-1 with TRBJ1-1, with 9 bases aligning to TRBD1. V gave up 4 bases and J gave up 5 bases; unmatched junction bases: 3. The V gene's germline CDR1 is SGHRS and CDR2 YFSETQ. The CDR3 totals 13 residues. The CDR3 reads CASSIDRGTEAFF. Written as DNA, the CDR3 is TGCGCCAGCAGCATCGACAGGGGGACTGAAGCTTTCTTT.

The chain links TRBV3-1 to TRBJ2-7, with a possible D match to TRBD2 (6 bases). V lost 1 base to trimming and J lost 7 bases, with 11 bases between them. Germline CDR1 LGHDT, CDR2 YNNKEL (reference sequence). There are 13 residues in the CDR3. The CDR3 protein is CASSQVLAGEQYF. The CDR3 DNA sequence: TGTGCCAGCAGCCAAGTACTAGCAGGTGAGCAGTACTTC.

This clonotype was counted once. The rearrangement uses TRBV28 and TRBJ2-3; D remains unclear. Germline V gene sequence: CDR1 MDHEN, CDR2 SYDVKM. CDR3 length: 14 amino acids. V was clipped by 7 bases and J by 0 bases, with 11 bases between them. For the CDR3, the DNA is TGTGCCAGCACCTACCCCCCGAGCACAGATACGCAGTATTTT. Encoded protein: CASTYPPSTDTQYF.

In this sample, this clonotype turned up a few times. The V gene is TRBV27, the J gene TRBJ2-7; D may be TRBD1 or TRBD2 (5 bases each). V was cut by 8 bases and J by 2 bases, with 13 bases left in between. The CDR3 totals 13 residues. Germline CDR1 is MNHEY and CDR2 is SMNVEV (reference sequence). CDR3 sequence (DNA): TGTGCCAGCTGGGACGTTCTAGCCTACGAGCAGTACTTC. Translating it yields CASWDVLAYEQYF.

This clonotype was counted many times. This chain joins TRBV7-6 and TRBJ2-5; no clear D. The CDR3 is 13 residues long. Trimming shortened V by 5 bases and J by 7 bases, and 14 bases separated the two germline ends. The germline CDR1 and CDR2 sequences are SGHVS and FNYEAQ. DNA for the CDR3: TGTGCCAGCAGCCCACGGTTTGTCTGGACCCAGTACTTC. It codes for CASSPRFVWTQYF. Looking up the rest from reference TRBV7-6 and TRBJ2-5 gives the full variable domain: GAGVSQSPRYKVTKRGQDVALRCDPISGHVSLYWYRQALGQGPEFLTYFNYEAQQDKSGLPNDRFSAERPEGSISTLTIQRTEQRDSAMYRCASSPRFVWTQYFGPGTRLLVL.

This clonotype was counted between two and nine times. The rearrangement links TRBV6-5 to TRBJ1-1; the match to TRBD1 covers 7 bases. With V trimmed by 3 bases and J by 5 bases, 3 bases remained unmatched. The CDR3 is 13 amino acids. Germline assignment: CDR1 MNHEY and CDR2 SVGAGI. The DNA for the CDR3 is TGTGCCAGCAGTTATCAGGGGGGAACTGAAGCTTTCTTT. This gives the protein CASSYQGGTEAFF.

This clonotype was counted at least ten times. The rearrangement links TRBV27 to TRBJ2-3; D gene uncertain. The CDR3 is 17 amino acids. Germline-derived CDR1 and CDR2 are MNHEY and SMNVEV (reference sequence). V was trimmed by 5 bases and J by 2 bases, leaving 20 bases between them. CDR3 region: CASSHTRDLAYTDTQYF. The DNA of the CDR3 is TGTGCCAGCAGTCATACCCGAGACTTAGCCTACACAGATACGCAGTATTTT.

This chain connects TRBV6-2 or TRBV6-3 to TRBJ2-3; 7 bases map to TRBD2. Germline V CDR1 and CDR2: MNHEY, SVGEGT. This CDR3 contains 16 residues. The J segment lost 0 bases and the V segment lost 6 bases, leaving 9 bases of the junction unmatched. The CDR3 reads CASSPWGGRSTDTQYF. In nucleotides, the CDR3 is TGTGCCAGCAGCCCATGGGGGGGTAGAAGCACAGATACGCAGTATTTT.

The V and J genes are TRBV5-4 and TRBJ2-3, with TRBD2 identical over 10 bases. CDR1 and CDR2 (germline): SGHNT, YYREEE (reference sequence). The CDR3 runs 14 residues. The J segment lost 5 bases and the V segment lost 5 bases, leaving 5 bases of the junction unmatched. Here the CDR3 reads CASSSGRRGDTQYF. The CDR3 DNA reads as TGTGCCAGCAGTAGCGGGAGGAGGGGAGATACGCAGTATTTT. The full variable domain, with the rest looked up from reference TRBV5-4 and TRBJ2-3, is ETGVTQSPTHLIKTRGQQVTLRCSSQSGHNTVSWYQQALGQGPQFIFQYYREEENGRGNFPPRFSGLQFPNYSSELNVNALELDDSALYLCASSSGRRGDTQYFGPGTRLTVL.

The chain recombines TRBV6-2 or TRBV6-3 with TRBJ1-3; no reliable D call. The V gene lost 2 bases and the J gene lost 0 bases, with 5 bases spanning the gap. CDR1 is MNHEY, CDR2 SVGEGT, per germline. This CDR3 spans 14 amino acids. The CDR3 loop is CASSYTGSGNTIYF. The CDR3 DNA follows: TGTGCCAGCAGTTACACGGGCTCTGGAAACACCATATATTTT.

The chain links TRBV28 to TRBJ1-1, with a tentative D call TRBD1 (5 bases). The CDR3 is 13 residues long. V gave up 3 bases and J gave up 6 bases, with 11 bases separating them. Germline V lookup: CDR1 MDHEN, CDR2 SYDVKM. CDR3 loop: CASSLGQGAEAFF. In DNA, the CDR3 is TGTGCCAGCAGTTTGGGCCAGGGCGCTGAAGCTTTCTTT.

This clonotype was seen only a few times. The J gene is TRBJ1-4, the V gene TRBV25-1, with D unresolved. V shed 5 bases and J shed 8 bases, with 15 bases lying between them. Germline V CDR1 and CDR2: MGHDK, SYGVNS. The CDR3 is 14 residues long. The CDR3 sequence is CASSREGRGEKLFF. CDR3 DNA: TGTGCCAGCAGTAGGGAAGGAAGAGGAGAAAAACTGTTTTTT.

This clonotype was observed a handful of times. The chain is built from TRBV9 and TRBJ2-1; D ambiguous. The CDR3 loop spans 11 amino acids. V lost 0 bases and J 8 bases, leaving 3 bases between the germline ends. Germline CDR1 is SGDLS and CDR2 is YYNGEE. Here the CDR3 reads CASSVDHEQFF. The CDR3 DNA reads TGTGCCAGCAGCGTAGATCATGAGCAGTTCTTC. Combining the CDR3 with reference TRBV9 and TRBJ2-1 gives the whole variable domain DSGVTQTPKHLITATGQRVTLRCSPRSGDLSVYWYQQSLDQGLQFLIQYYNGEERAKGNILERFSAQQFPDLHSELNLSSLELGDSALYFCASSVDHEQFFGPGTRLTVL.

This clonotype was seen more than once but under ten times. CDR3 in amino acids: CSAPISREGYIQYF. CDR3 bases: TGCAGTGCTCCCATATCTCGGGAGGGCTACATTCAGTACTTC. The chain has TRBV20-1 and TRBJ2-4, with TRBD2 matching 8 bases. In germline, CDR1 is DFQATT, CDR2 SNEGSKA (reference sequence). J gave up 8 bases and V 5 bases, and 11 bases lay outside the gene matches. This CDR3 is built from 14 residues.

This chain uses TRBV12-3 or TRBV12-4 with TRBJ2-1, with 8 positions matching TRBD1. The CDR3 runs to 14 residues. The V gene end was trimmed by 6 bases and the J gene end by 7 bases; junction bases not matched to a gene: 8. As DNA, the CDR3 is TGTGCCAGCAGAGGACAGGGAAGGTTGAATGAGCAGTTCTTC. Protein sequence: CASRGQGRLNEQFF.

This clonotype was found many times. The rearrangement links TRBV5-1 to TRBJ2-1; 10 bases are a match to TRBD2. V shed 4 bases and J 0 bases; nucleotides not matched to a gene: 1. CDR1 is SGHRS, CDR2 YFSETQ, per germline. The CDR3 contains 15 residues. Here the CDR3 DNA reads TGCGCCAGCAGCCGGACTAGCGGCTCCTACAATGAGCAGTTCTTC. Its translation: CASSRTSGSYNEQFF.

This clonotype was recorded at least ten times. This sequence joins TRBV20-1 and TRBJ1-5; 9 nucleotides align to TRBD1. Germline CDR1 is DFQATT and CDR2 is SNEGSKA (reference sequence). This CDR3 has 14 amino acids. With V trimmed by 5 bases and J by 2 bases, 4 bases remained unmatched. This chain's CDR3 is CSAADRGGNQPQHF. In nucleotides, the CDR3 is TGCAGTGCTGCGGACAGGGGAGGCAATCAGCCCCAGCATTTT.

This clonotype was recorded a few times. The chain carries TRBV5-6 and TRBJ2-7; D remains ambiguous. Between the trimmed V and J ends, which lost 0 bases and 3 bases, there was a span of 13 bases. This CDR3 is built from 15 residues. Looked up from germline, CDR1 is SGHDT and CDR2 is YYEEEE. This CDR3 is CASSLAAQSLYEQYV. The CDR3 DNA sequence: TGTGCCAGCAGCTTGGCCGCCCAGTCCCTCTACGAGCAGTACGTC.